The entry below gives a single T cell receptor (beta chain) sequence along with its context. Its antigen is undetermined. The CDR3 sequence is 16 residues long. Germline-derived CDR1 and CDR2 are LNHDA and SQIVND (reference sequence). Germline trimming cut 5 bases from V and 4 bases from J; bases unmatched to any gene: 3. With 60 Vbeta and 13 Jbeta primers, the PCR was carried out. The protocol was immunoSEQ multiplex PCR, while the TCRdb copy is restricted to in-frame clones and leaves out a portion. The sample includes some 150,000 clones, about 85% of them seen just once. The data derive from a study of cytomegalovirus exposure and HLA in healthy donors. Study findings and constraints: Reports showed the classifier diagnosing cytomegalovirus status with high specificity and sensitivity.

The chain employs TRBV19 and TRBJ2-1; TRBD2 aligns across 15 bases. The TCR sequence derives from a woman younger than 35 in good health and CMV-seronegative. The sequenced material came from PBMCs. CDR3 DNA sequence: TGTGCCAGTAGTCCAGGACTAGCGGGAGGGTACAATGAGCAGTTCTTC. It specifies CASSPGLAGGYNEQFF.